A single sample is the source of the 19 T cell receptor beta chains below, sequenced in a study of blood T cell repertoires in COVID-19. Only in-frame clones appear in the TCRdb table, and some are missing; sequencing was by immunoSEQ multiplex PCR. Here the sample spans roughly 280,000 clones, about nine tenths being singletons. The sample taken for sequencing was peripheral blood. The source of these receptors is a man aged 50 to 60 with acute or convalescent COVID-19.

This chain links TRBV5-1 with TRBJ2-1, with 8 positions matching TRBD1. The CDR3 contains 15 residues. The germline V gene encodes CDR1 SGHRS and CDR2 YFSETQ. V gave up 0 bases and J gave up 2 bases; unmatched junction bases: 1. Here the CDR3 reads CASSLAGGTYNEQFF. CDR3 nucleotide sequence: TGCGCCAGCAGCTTGGCAGGGGGCACCTACAATGAGCAGTTCTTC.

The chain recombines TRBV7-2 with TRBJ1-1; the D gene is possibly TRBD1 (6 bases). Trimming removed 1 base from V and 5 bases from J, with 14 bases in between. The CDR3 sequence is 15 residues long. From germline, CDR1 is SGHTA and CDR2 FQGNSA. The CDR3 sequence: CASSLVVGAKTEAFF. The CDR3 nucleotides are TGTGCCAGCAGCTTAGTGGTGGGGGCGAAGACTGAAGCTTTCTTT. The variable domain in full, with the rest retrieved from reference TRBV7-2 and TRBJ1-1, is GAGVSQSPSNKVTEKGKDVELRCDPISGHTALYWYRQSLGQGLEFLIYFQGNSAPDKSGLPSDRFSAERTGGSVSTLTIQRTQQEDSAVYLCASSLVVGAKTEAFFGQGTRLTVV.

This chain joins TRBV5-4 and TRBJ2-7; TRBD2 agrees at 9 bases. The CDR3 totals 15 residues. After removal of 6 bases from V and 3 bases from J, the junction contained 10 bases not matched to a gene. From germline, CDR1 is SGHNT and CDR2 YYREEE (reference sequence). CDR3: CASTPWASGDYEQYF. The DNA for the CDR3 is TGTGCCAGCACCCCCTGGGCTAGCGGGGACTACGAGCAGTACTTC.

This clone was observed a few times. V gene TRBV11-2 combines with J gene TRBJ1-2, with 7 bases fitting TRBD1. V lost 5 bases, J lost 14 bases, and 8 bases stayed unmatched. This CDR3 contains 11 residues. Germline CDR1 SGHAT, CDR2 FQNNGV. The CDR3 loop is CASSARQGWTF. The CDR3 nucleotides are TGTGCCAGCAGCGCCCGACAGGGATGGACCTTC.

This clone was picked up a small number of times. This rearrangement joins TRBV7-8 to TRBJ2-1, with a possible D match to TRBD2 (6 bases). From germline, CDR1 is SGHVS and CDR2 FQNEAQ. This CDR3 has 15 amino acids. With 7 bases removed from V and 7 bases from J, the gap between germline ends came to 20 bases. CDR3 protein: CASTTRPLGRNEQFF. The CDR3 bases are TGTGCCAGCACCACTAGACCCCTGGGGAGGAATGAGCAGTTCTTC.

The chain combines TRBV7-6 with TRBJ1-5, with 10 bases lining up with TRBD1. Germline CDR1 is SGHVS and CDR2 is FNYEAQ. CDR3 length: 17 amino acids. After removal of 6 bases from V and 6 bases from J, the junction contained 14 bases not matched to a gene. CDR3 sequence (DNA): TGTGCCAGCAGTCCCGGGACAGGGGACTATAGCGGTCAGCCCCAGCATTTT. Protein sequence: CASSPGTGDYSGQPQHF. The full variable domain, in which reference TRBV7-6 and TRBJ1-5 provide the parts outside the CDR3, is GAGVSQSPRYKVTKRGQDVALRCDPISGHVSLYWYRQALGQGPEFLTYFNYEAQQDKSGLPNDRFSAERPEGSISTLTIQRTEQRDSAMYRCASSPGTGDYSGQPQHFGDGTRLSIL.

The chain joins TRBV2 to TRBJ1-1, with D perhaps matching TRBD1 (5 bases). The CDR3 has 14 residues. Germline V gives CDR1 SNHLY, CDR2 FYNNEI. V was trimmed by 6 bases and J by 2 bases, leaving 13 bases between them. The CDR3 DNA sequence: TGTGCCAGCAGATATGGGGGGATTAACACTGAAGCTTTCTTT. It codes for CASRYGGINTEAFF.

The rearrangement joins TRBV5-6 to TRBJ2-2, with D possibly being TRBD2 (5 bases). CDR1 and CDR2 (germline): SGHDT, YYEEEE. V lost 2 bases, J lost 3 bases, and 8 bases lay in between. The CDR3 consists of 14 residues. The CDR3 nucleotides read TGTGCCAGCAGCTTCGGGGTGGACACCGGGGAGCTGTTTTTT. This gives the protein CASSFGVDTGELFF. The full variable domain, its missing parts supplied by reference TRBV5-6 and TRBJ2-2, is DAGVTQSPTHLIKTRGQQVTLRCSPKSGHDTVSWYQQALGQGPQFIFQYYEEEERQRGNFPDRFSGHQFPNYSSELNVNALLLGDSALYLCASSFGVDTGELFFGEGSRLTVL.

CDR3 sequence: CASSSQTYEQYF. The CDR3 DNA is TGTGCCAGCAGTTCCCAGACCTACGAGCAGTACTTC. The V and J genes are TRBV28 and TRBJ2-7; D not resolved. V was pared by 4 bases and J by 2 bases, with 6 bases between. Germline assignment: CDR1 MDHEN and CDR2 SYDVKM. This CDR3 spans 12 amino acids.

J is TRBJ2-2 and V is TRBV5-1, with 7 bases matching TRBD1. CDR3 length: 14 residues. The germline V gene has CDR1 SGHRS and CDR2 YFSETQ. With V trimmed by 4 bases and J by 7 bases, 7 bases remained unmatched. The CDR3 region has the DNA TGCGCCAGCAGCCGGGAACAGGGGATCGGGGAGCTGTTTTTT. This sequence encodes CASSREQGIGELFF.

V and J are TRBV6-1 and TRBJ1-1; D uncertain. The germline V gene encodes CDR1 MNHNS and CDR2 SASEGT. CDR3 length: 13 amino acids. V lost 1 base, J lost 4 bases, and 7 bases lay in between. In DNA form, the CDR3 reads TGTGCCAGCAGTGAAGGAGTTGCCACTGAAGCTTTCTTT. This codes for CASSEGVATEAFF.

This clone occurred once. The gene calls are TRBV7-9 and TRBJ2-3, with TRBD2 identical over 7 bases. The CDR3 extends over 15 amino acids. With V trimmed by 10 bases and J by 0 bases, 10 bases remained unmatched. CDR1 is SEHNR, CDR2 FQNEAQ, per germline (reference sequence). The CDR3 reads CANSGPSGSTDTQYF. The CDR3 DNA follows: TGTGCCAACTCAGGGCCTAGCGGTAGCACAGATACGCAGTATTTT.

The chain joins TRBV5-4 to TRBJ1-2; 7 bases are a match to TRBD1. The length of the CDR3 is 14 residues. CDR1 is SGHNT and CDR2 is YYREEE in the germline V gene (reference sequence). Trimming at V came to 7 bases and at J to 4 bases, leaving 10 bases not matched to a gene. The CDR3: CASEGGSRIYGYTF. In DNA form, the CDR3 reads TGTGCCAGCGAAGGGGGCTCGAGGATCTATGGCTACACCTTC.

The chain couples TRBV3-1 (or the pseudogene TRBV3-2) to TRBJ2-7; 8 positions match TRBD1. V trimming: 8 bases; J trimming: 3 bases; junction bases outside the gene matches: 0. The CDR3 extends over 11 amino acids. The V gene's germline CDR1 is LGHDT and CDR2 YNNKEL (reference sequence). Here the CDR3 reads CASGQGYEQYF. Here the CDR3 DNA reads TGTGCCAGCGGACAGGGCTACGAGCAGTACTTC.

Only one count was recorded for this clone. The chain links TRBV5-4 to TRBJ1-3; D is undetermined. Germline CDR1 and CDR2: SGHNT and YYREEE (reference sequence). The CDR3 has 16 residues. V lost 1 base and J lost 0, with 11 bases in between. As DNA, the CDR3 is TGTGCCAGCAGCTTGAACGGCCGGAGCTCTGGAAACACCATATATTTT. Protein: CASSLNGRSSGNTIYF.

This chain joins TRBV5-6 and TRBJ2-3; the match to TRBD2 covers 9 bases. Germline values: CDR1 SGHDT, CDR2 YYEEEE. The trim removed 3 bases at V and 5 bases at J, leaving 10 bases unmatched. The CDR3 extends over 16 amino acids. DNA of the CDR3: TGTGCCAGCAGCTGGAATAGCGGGGGTACGGTAGATACGCAGTATTTT. This translates into CASSWNSGGTVDTQYF.

The chain has TRBV27 and TRBJ2-7; D is perhaps TRBD2 (6 bases). Between the trimmed V and J ends, which lost 4 bases and 7 bases, there was a span of 20 bases. This CDR3 is built from 15 residues. Per the germline V gene, CDR1 is MNHEY and CDR2 is SMNVEV (reference sequence). The CDR3 reads CASSSRPGLSVEQYF. The DNA for the CDR3 is TGTGCCAGCAGTTCCCGCCCGGGACTGTCGGTTGAGCAGTACTTC.

V usage is TRBV30 and J usage is TRBJ2-2, with D unresolved. V lost 0 bases and J 8 bases, leaving 7 bases between the germline ends. Germline V gives CDR1 GTSNPN, CDR2 SVGIG (reference sequence). The CDR3 is 12 amino acids. CDR3 residues: CAWSVVRGELFF. CDR3 in DNA: TGTGCCTGGAGTGTCGTCAGGGGGGAGCTGTTTTTT. The whole variable domain, remainder taken from reference TRBV30 and TRBJ2-2, is SQTIHQWPATLVQPVGSPLSLECTVEGTSNPNLYWYRQAAGRGLQLLFYSVGIGQISSEVPQNLSASRPQDRQFILSSKKLLLSDSGFYLCAWSVVRGELFFGEGSRLTVL.

The chain recombines TRBV6-6 with TRBJ2-7; a possible D gene is TRBD1 (6 bases). The V end lost 6 bases, the J end lost 5 bases, and 17 bases lay between the germline ends. Germline V gives CDR1 MNHNY, CDR2 SVGAGI (reference sequence). The CDR3 is 14 amino acids. CDR3 sequence: CASRPQGNSHEQYF. The CDR3 nucleotides read TGTGCCAGCAGACCTCAGGGGAACTCTCACGAGCAGTACTTC.